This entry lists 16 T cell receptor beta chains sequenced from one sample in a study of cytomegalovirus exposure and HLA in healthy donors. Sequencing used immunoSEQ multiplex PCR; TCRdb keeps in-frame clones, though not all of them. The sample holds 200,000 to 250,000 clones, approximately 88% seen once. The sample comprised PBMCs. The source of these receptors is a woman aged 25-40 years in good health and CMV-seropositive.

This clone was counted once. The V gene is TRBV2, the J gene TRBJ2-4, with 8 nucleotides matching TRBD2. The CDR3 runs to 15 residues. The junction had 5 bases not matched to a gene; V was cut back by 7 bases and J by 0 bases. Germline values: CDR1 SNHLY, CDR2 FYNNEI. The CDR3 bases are TGTGCCAGCAAGGCTAGCGGGTTAGCCAAAAACATTCAGTACTTC. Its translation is CASKASGLAKNIQYF.

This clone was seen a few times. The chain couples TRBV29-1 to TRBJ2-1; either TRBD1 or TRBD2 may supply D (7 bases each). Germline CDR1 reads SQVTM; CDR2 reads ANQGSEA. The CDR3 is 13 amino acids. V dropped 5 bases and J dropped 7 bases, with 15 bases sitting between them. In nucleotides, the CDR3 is TGCAGCGTTCTGACAGGGAGGGGGAATGAGCAGTTCTTC. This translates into CSVLTGRGNEQFF.

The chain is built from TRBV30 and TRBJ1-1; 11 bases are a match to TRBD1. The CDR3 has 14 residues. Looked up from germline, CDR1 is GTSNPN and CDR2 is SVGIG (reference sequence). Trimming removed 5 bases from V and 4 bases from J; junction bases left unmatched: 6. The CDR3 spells CAWDAGTGGTEAFF. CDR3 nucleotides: TGTGCCTGGGACGCCGGGACAGGGGGCACTGAAGCTTTCTTT.

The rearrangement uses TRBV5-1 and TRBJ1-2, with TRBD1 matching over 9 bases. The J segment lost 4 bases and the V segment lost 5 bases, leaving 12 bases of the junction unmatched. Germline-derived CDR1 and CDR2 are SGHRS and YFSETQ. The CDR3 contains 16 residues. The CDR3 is CASSLEATGGAYGYTF. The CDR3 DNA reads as TGCGCCAGCAGTCTAGAGGCAACAGGGGGCGCCTATGGCTACACCTTC.

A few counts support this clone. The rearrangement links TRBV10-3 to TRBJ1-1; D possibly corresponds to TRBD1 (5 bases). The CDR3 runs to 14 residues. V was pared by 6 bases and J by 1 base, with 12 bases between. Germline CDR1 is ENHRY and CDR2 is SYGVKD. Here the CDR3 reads CAIRRLGGNTEAFF. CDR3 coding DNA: TGTGCCATCAGGCGACTTGGGGGGAACACTGAAGCTTTCTTT.

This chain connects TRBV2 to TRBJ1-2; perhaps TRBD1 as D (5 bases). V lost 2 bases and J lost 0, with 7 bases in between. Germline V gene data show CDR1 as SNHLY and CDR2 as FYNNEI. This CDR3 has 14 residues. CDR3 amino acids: CASSETGANYGYTF. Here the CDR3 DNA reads TGTGCCAGCAGTGAAACGGGGGCTAACTATGGCTACACCTTC. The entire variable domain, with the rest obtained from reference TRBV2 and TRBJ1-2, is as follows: EPEVTQTPSHQVTQMGQEVILRCVPISNHLYFYWYRQILGQKVEFLVSFYNNEISEKSEIFDDQFSVERPDGSNFTLKIRSTKLEDSAMYFCASSETGANYGYTFGSGTRLTVV.

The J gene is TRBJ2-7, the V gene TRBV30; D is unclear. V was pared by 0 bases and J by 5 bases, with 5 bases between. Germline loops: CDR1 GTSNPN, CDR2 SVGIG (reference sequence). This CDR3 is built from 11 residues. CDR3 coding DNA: TGTGCCTGGAGTGTACGTCACGAGCAGTACTTC. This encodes CAWSVRHEQYF. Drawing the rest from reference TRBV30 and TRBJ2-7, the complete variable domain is SQTIHQWPATLVQPVGSPLSLECTVEGTSNPNLYWYRQAAGRGLQLLFYSVGIGQISSEVPQNLSASRPQDRQFILSSKKLLLSDSGFYLCAWSVRHEQYFGPGTRLTVT.

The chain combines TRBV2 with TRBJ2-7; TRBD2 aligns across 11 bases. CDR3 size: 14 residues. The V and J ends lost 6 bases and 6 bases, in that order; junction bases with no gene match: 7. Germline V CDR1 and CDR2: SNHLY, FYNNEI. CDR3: CASRTSGNRIEQYF. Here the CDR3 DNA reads TGTGCCAGCAGGACTAGCGGGAACAGAATCGAGCAGTACTTC.

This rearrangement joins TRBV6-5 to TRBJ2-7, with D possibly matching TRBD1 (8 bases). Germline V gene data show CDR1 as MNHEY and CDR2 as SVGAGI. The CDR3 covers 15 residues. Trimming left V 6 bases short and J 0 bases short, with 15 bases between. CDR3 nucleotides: TGTGCCAGCAGGCTACAGGGGGGGAACTCCTACGAGCAGTACTTC. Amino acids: CASRLQGGNSYEQYF.

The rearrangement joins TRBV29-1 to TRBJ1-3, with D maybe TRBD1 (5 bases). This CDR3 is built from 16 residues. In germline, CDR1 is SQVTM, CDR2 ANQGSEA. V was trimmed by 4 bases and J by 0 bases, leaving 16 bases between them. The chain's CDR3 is CSVVWGSHFSGNTIYF. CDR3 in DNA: TGCAGCGTTGTTTGGGGCAGCCACTTCTCTGGAAACACCATATATTTT.

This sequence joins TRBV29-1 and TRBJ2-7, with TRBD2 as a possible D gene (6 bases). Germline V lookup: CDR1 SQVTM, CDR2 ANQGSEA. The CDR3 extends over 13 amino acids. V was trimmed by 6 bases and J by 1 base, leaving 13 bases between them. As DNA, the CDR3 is TGCAGCGTATTCCGGGACTCATCCTACGAGCAGTACTTC. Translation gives CSVFRDSSYEQYF.

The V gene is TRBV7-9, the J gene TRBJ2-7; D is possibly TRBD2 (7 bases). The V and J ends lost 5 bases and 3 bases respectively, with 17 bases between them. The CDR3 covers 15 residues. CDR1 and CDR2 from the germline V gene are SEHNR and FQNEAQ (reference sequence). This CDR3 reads CASSPGGGELYEQYF. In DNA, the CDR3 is TGTGCCAGCAGCCCGGGGGGCGGAGAGCTCTACGAGCAGTACTTC.

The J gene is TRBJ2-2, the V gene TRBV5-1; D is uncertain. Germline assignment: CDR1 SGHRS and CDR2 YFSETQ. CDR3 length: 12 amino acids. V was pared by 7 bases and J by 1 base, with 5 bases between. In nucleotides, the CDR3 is TGCGCCAGCGGCAAGAACACCGGGGAGCTGTTTTTT. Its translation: CASGKNTGELFF.

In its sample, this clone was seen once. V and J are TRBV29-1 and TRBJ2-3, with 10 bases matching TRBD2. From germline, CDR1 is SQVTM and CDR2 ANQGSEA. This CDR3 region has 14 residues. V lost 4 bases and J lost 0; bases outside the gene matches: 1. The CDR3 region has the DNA TGCAGCGTTGTACTAGCGGGGAGCACAGATACGCAGTATTTT. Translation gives CSVVLAGSTDTQYF.

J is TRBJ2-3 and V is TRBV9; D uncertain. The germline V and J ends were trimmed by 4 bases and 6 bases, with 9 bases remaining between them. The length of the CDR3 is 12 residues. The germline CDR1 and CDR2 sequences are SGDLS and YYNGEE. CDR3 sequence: CASSPYGDTQYF. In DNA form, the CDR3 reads TGTGCCAGCAGCCCATATGGGGATACGCAGTATTTT.

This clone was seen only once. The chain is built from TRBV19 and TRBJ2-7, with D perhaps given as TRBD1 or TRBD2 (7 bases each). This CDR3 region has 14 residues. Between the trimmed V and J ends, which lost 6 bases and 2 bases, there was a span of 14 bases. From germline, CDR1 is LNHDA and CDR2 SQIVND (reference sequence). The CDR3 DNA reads TGTGCCAGTAGAAGTCAGGGGGGGACCTACGAGCAGTACTTC. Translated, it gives CASRSQGGTYEQYF.